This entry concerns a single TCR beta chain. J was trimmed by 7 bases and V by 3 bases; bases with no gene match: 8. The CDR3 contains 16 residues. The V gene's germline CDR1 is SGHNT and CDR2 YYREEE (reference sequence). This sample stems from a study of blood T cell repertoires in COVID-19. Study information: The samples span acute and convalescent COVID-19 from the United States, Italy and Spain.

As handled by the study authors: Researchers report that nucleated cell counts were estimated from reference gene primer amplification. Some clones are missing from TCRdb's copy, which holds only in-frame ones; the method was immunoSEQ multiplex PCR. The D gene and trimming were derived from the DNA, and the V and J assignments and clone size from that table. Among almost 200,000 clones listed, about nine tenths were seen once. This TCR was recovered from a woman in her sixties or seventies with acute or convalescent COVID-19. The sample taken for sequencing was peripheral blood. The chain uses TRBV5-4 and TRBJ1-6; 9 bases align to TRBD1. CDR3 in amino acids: CASSSPGQGVNSPLHF. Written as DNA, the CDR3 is TGTGCCAGCAGCTCACCGGGACAGGGCGTAAATTCACCCCTCCACTTT.